Sequencing of this TCR beta chain was carried out in a study of shared clonotypes between healthy human individuals. The V gene's germline CDR1 is SGHRS and CDR2 YFSETQ. The length of the CDR3 is 17 residues. V shed 4 bases and J 1 base; nucleotides not matched to a gene: 9. In the original analysis: Owing to the provision of junction-only sequences devoid of quality scores by immunoSEQ, filtering differed. Clones were sequenced by immunoSEQ multiplex PCR, and TCRdb holds only the in-frame ones, with some missing. The DNA was the basis for D and trimming; V, J and clone size are from that table. The table has about 2 million clones, less than 95% seen once. Naive CD8 populations comprised CD45RO-negative cells positively selected for CCR7, excluding terminally differentiated effector memory CD45RA+ cells.

Sequencing used naive CD8+ T cells sorted from blood. The origin of this receptor is a man aged 18 to 29 in good health. The V call is TRBV5-1, the J call TRBJ2-5; 11 bases agree with TRBD2. CDR3 bases: TGCGCCAGCAGCATGCCGGGACTAGCGGAAATCCAAGAGACCCAGTACTTC. Translated, it gives CASSMPGLAEIQETQYF.